Sequencing of this T cell receptor beta chain was carried out in a study of blood T cell repertoires in COVID-19. TCRdb's copy holds only in-frame clones and misses some; the assay was immunoSEQ multiplex PCR. The sample has hundreds of thousands of clones; nearly 90% are singletons. The CDR3 loop spans 20 amino acids. V was cut by 5 bases and J by 2 bases, with 29 bases left in between. CDR1 is MNHNY, CDR2 SVGAGI, per germline (reference sequence). The sample comprised PBMCs or T cells enriched from blood (not recorded which). This receptor was taken from a woman younger than 45 who had recovered from COVID-19. The chain couples TRBV6-6 to TRBJ2-3; D uncertain. The CDR3 DNA sequence: TGTGCCAGCAGTCCACAATCCCCAGTTCGGGTAATATCATTCACAGATACGCAGTATTTT. This sequence encodes CASSPQSPVRVISFTDTQYF.